This T cell receptor (beta chain) was retrieved from a study of human T cells and chemical hapten exposure. The library attached unique molecular identifiers to individual cDNA molecules. Authors' data handling: Per sample, the median was about 95,000 TCRs, with values from around 20,000 to 690,000. TCRdb reanalysed the reads using MiXCR and keeps one entry per CDR3 protein. TCRdb's processing, not the authors', yielded these V and J calls. The sample holds fewer than 150,000 distinct CDR3 sequences, over 7.5% seen once. This clonotype occurred a few times. There are 15 residues in the CDR3. Germline V gene sequence: CDR1 SGHRS, CDR2 YFSETQ. The ends lost 4 bases at V and 3 bases at J; junction bases unmatched: 4. Unfractionated whole blood was the source from which total RNA was extracted.

The TCR comes from a human donor in good health. Some clones in this sample may be carry-over from other donors' samples. The rearrangement joins TRBV5-1 to TRBJ2-2; 9 bases match TRBD1. Material for sequencing was whole blood. CDR3 region: CASSPQGADTGELFF. CDR3 DNA: TGCGCCAGCAGCCCACAGGGGGCGGACACCGGGGAGCTGTTTTTT.